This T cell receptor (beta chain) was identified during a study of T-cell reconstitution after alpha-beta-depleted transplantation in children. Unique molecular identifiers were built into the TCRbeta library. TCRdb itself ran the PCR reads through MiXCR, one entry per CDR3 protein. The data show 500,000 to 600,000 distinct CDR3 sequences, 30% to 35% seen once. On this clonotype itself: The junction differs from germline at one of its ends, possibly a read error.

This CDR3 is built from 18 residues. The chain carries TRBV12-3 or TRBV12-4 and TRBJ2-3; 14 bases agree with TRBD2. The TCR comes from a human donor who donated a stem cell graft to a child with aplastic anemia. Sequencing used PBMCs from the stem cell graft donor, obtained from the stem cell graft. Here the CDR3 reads CASSLGTSGRGMADTQYF. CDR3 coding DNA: TGTGCCAGCAGCTTAGGGACTAGCGGGAGAGGAATGGCAGATACGCAGTATTTT.